Below, 17 T cell receptor beta chains from the same sample are listed, as sequenced in a study of cytomegalovirus exposure and HLA in healthy donors. PCR employed 60 Vbeta and 13 Jbeta primers. Profiling relied on immunoSEQ multiplex PCR, and the TCRdb table lists in-frame clones only, not all of them. Of about 180,000 clones listed, approximately 80% are singletons. The sequenced sample consisted of PBMCs. Receptors originate from a man aged 55 to 69 in good health and CMV-seronegative.

The chain uses TRBV7-9 and TRBJ1-1; 9 bases line up with TRBD1. There are 13 residues in the CDR3. Germline-derived CDR1 and CDR2 are SEHNR and FQNEAQ (reference sequence). J lost 7 bases, V lost 4 bases, and 4 bases had no gene match. CDR3 sequence reads: CASSSRQGGEAFF. The CDR3 DNA sequence: TGTGCCAGCAGCTCCCGACAGGGGGGTGAAGCTTTCTTT.

Regarding this clone: A read error may account for a junction end that differs from germline. The V call is TRBV28, the J call TRBJ1-2; D call uncertain. The V gene's germline CDR1 is MDHEN and CDR2 SYDVKM. This CDR3 is built from 13 residues. The CDR3 loop reads CASTPAPNYGYPF. As DNA, the CDR3 is TGTGCCAGCACCCCCGCACCTAACTATGGCTACCCCTTC.

The chain joins TRBV6-1 to TRBJ2-3; D may be TRBD2 (6 bases). Germline V gene data show CDR1 as MNHNS and CDR2 as SASEGT. The CDR3 has 16 residues. Trimming stripped 0 bases from V and 0 bases from J, with 10 bases between. Here the CDR3 reads CASSEAAGRSTDTQYF. CDR3 in DNA: TGTGCCAGCAGTGAAGCCGCGGGGCGTAGCACAGATACGCAGTATTTT.

The chain carries TRBV5-8 and TRBJ2-7; 8 bases fit TRBD2. The V gene end was trimmed by 6 bases and the J gene end by 3 bases; junction bases not matched to a gene: 8. The CDR3 runs to 14 residues. Germline V gene sequence: CDR1 SGHTS, CDR2 YDEGEE. The CDR3 DNA is TGTGCCAGCACCGAAAGACTAGCGAGCTACGAGCAGTACTTC. Its translation is CASTERLASYEQYF.

The sample holds a few counts of this clone. The chain joins TRBV20-1 to TRBJ1-1; D gene uncertain. With 5 bases removed from V and 4 bases from J, the gap between germline ends came to 8 bases. Germline values: CDR1 DFQATT, CDR2 SNEGSKA (reference sequence). This CDR3 spans 11 amino acids. The CDR3 nucleotides are TGCAGTGCTGGGCGGGCCACTGAAGCTTTCTTT. Protein: CSAGRATEAFF.

The chain links TRBV4-1 to TRBJ2-7, with 12 bases lining up with TRBD2. The CDR3 loop spans 15 amino acids. Trimming at V came to 5 bases and at J to 2 bases, leaving 4 bases not matched to a gene. Germline V lookup: CDR1 MGHRA, CDR2 YSYEKL. The CDR3 loop reads CASSALAGGPYEQYF. The DNA for the CDR3 is TGCGCCAGCAGCGCGCTAGCGGGGGGGCCCTACGAGCAGTACTTC.

This clone was found once. This chain joins TRBV11-2 and TRBJ1-4; D call uncertain. Germline values: CDR1 SGHAT, CDR2 FQNNGV. V dropped 3 bases and J dropped 5 bases, with 4 bases sitting between them. The CDR3 totals 12 residues. CDR3 amino acids: CASSFSNEKLFF. The CDR3 DNA reads as TGTGCCAGCAGCTTTTCAAATGAAAAACTGTTTTTT.

This clone was seen a handful of times. V gene TRBV9 combines with J gene TRBJ2-3, with 14 bases that match TRBD2. Losses at the gene ends were 4 bases for V and 0 bases for J; bases not matched to a gene: 10. Germline CDR1 reads SGDLS; CDR2 reads YYNGEE. CDR3 size: 19 residues. The DNA for the CDR3 is TGTGCCAGCAGCCCCAGACTAGCGGGAGGGGGAACGAGCACAGATACGCAGTATTTT. It yields the protein CASSPRLAGGGTSTDTQYF.

The chain employs TRBV10-3 and TRBJ2-3; D may be TRBD2 (5 bases). The CDR3 is 18 amino acids. Per germline, CDR1 ENHRY and CDR2 SYGVKD. V dropped 0 bases and J dropped 0 bases, with 16 bases sitting between them. The CDR3 loop is CAISESTRTQTSTDTQYF. Here the CDR3 DNA reads TGTGCCATCAGTGAGTCTACCCGGACTCAGACTAGCACAGATACGCAGTATTTT.

The chain employs TRBV7-6 and TRBJ2-5; 8 bases are a match to TRBD1. TRBJ2-7 explains the end of the DNA better; the J call may be wrong. The CDR3 is 15 residues long. CDR1 is SGHVS and CDR2 is FNYEAQ in the germline V gene. The CDR3 sequence: CASSGGTGQSGEQYF. CDR3 nucleotide sequence: TGTGCCAGCAGCGGTGGGACAGGTCAAAGCGGCGAGCAGTACTTC.

The chain recombines TRBV28 with TRBJ1-2; D may be TRBD1 (6 bases). The V end lost 6 bases, the J end lost 6 bases, and 17 bases lay between the germline ends. CDR1 is MDHEN, CDR2 SYDVKM, per germline. This CDR3 comprises 14 residues. The CDR3 DNA reads as TGTGCCAGCAGGTCCGGGACACCGGTACATGGCTACACCTTC. Translated, it gives CASRSGTPVHGYTF.

The chain couples TRBV2 to TRBJ2-7; D is perhaps TRBD1 (5 bases). Trimming cost V 5 bases and J 4 bases, with 12 bases left between them. The CDR3 spans 13 residues. Germline CDR1 and CDR2: SNHLY and FYNNEI. Here the CDR3 DNA reads TGTGCCAGCAGTAGGGGTTCTGGGTACGAGCAGTACTTC. Amino acid sequence: CASSRGSGYEQYF.

The gene calls are TRBV6-1 and TRBJ2-4; 7 bases fit TRBD1. From germline, CDR1 is MNHNS and CDR2 SASEGT. J gave up 6 bases and V 0 bases, and 8 bases lay outside the gene matches. The length of the CDR3 is 16 residues. The CDR3 spells CASSEAQTGSGNIQYF. As DNA, the CDR3 is TGTGCCAGCAGTGAAGCCCAGACAGGGTCAGGAAACATTCAGTACTTC.

This clone occurred a few times. The CDR3 nucleotides read TGTGCCAGCAGGGGCCCGGGACAAGGAGGTGGAAACACCATATATTTT. Its protein product is CASRGPGQGGGNTIYF. The rearrangement joins TRBV6-6 to TRBJ1-3, with D perhaps matching TRBD1 (6 bases). V dropped 6 bases and J dropped 3 bases, with 18 bases sitting between them. This CDR3 has 16 residues. In germline, CDR1 is MNHNY, CDR2 SVGAGI (reference sequence).

This clone was recorded once. The chain joins TRBV5-1 to TRBJ2-5; weak D call: TRBD2 (5 bases). The CDR3 covers 16 residues. Trimming took 0 bases from V and 5 from J, leaving 17 bases between them. The V gene's germline CDR1 is SGHRS and CDR2 YFSETQ. This CDR3 is CASSLVTGKTGETQYF. The CDR3 nucleotides are TGCGCCAGCAGCTTGGTAACGGGGAAGACGGGGGAGACCCAGTACTTC.

This clone has only one observation. The rearrangement uses TRBV10-3 and TRBJ1-3; 8 nucleotides agree with TRBD1. This CDR3 contains 16 residues. V lost 0 bases and J lost 5; bases outside the gene matches: 6. The germline V gene encodes CDR1 ENHRY and CDR2 SYGVKD. Written as DNA, the CDR3 is TGTGCCATCAGTGAGTCGGGGGACAGGAGCCGAAACACCATATATTTT. It translates to CAISESGDRSRNTIYF.

The chain uses TRBV9 and TRBJ2-3; D perhaps matches TRBD2 (6 bases). Trimming pared 0 bases from V and 2 bases from J, leaving 13 bases between. The CDR3 consists of 16 residues. CDR1 and CDR2 from the germline V gene are SGDLS and YYNGEE. This chain's CDR3 is CASSVAGGGNTDTQYF. The CDR3 nucleotides are TGTGCCAGCAGCGTAGCAGGCGGAGGGAACACAGATACGCAGTATTTT.